This TCR beta chain originates from a study of technical replicates of blood from a few donors. Profiled with immunoSEQ multiplex PCR; TCRdb holds only in-frame clones, not every one. Found here are 65,000 to 95,000 clones, roughly 93% of them singletons; the top ten hold approximately 0.41%. The TCR sequence derives from a human donor in good health. The sample was T cells isolated from PBMCs.

DNA of the CDR3: TGTGCCAGCAGTATTTTCTCAACAGCAACATCTAGCACAGATACGCAGTATTTT. Its translation: CASSIFSTATSSTDTQYF. The chain couples TRBV28 to TRBJ2-3; D is ambiguous. V was clipped by 5 bases and J by 0 bases, with 21 bases between them. The germline gives CDR1 MDHEN, CDR2 SYDVKM. This CDR3 has 18 residues.